This T cell receptor (beta chain) was captured in a study of beta chain features in type 1 diabetes. Reverse transcribing all isolated RNA meant expressed TCRB transcripts were sequenced. The table came from immunoSEQ multiplex PCR; TCRdb's copy has only in-frame clones and leaves some out. The sample yields 550,000 to 850,000 clones, under 15% seen once. Regarding the study as a whole: Type 1 diabetes patients had moderately but significantly shorter TCRB CDR3s in all four CD4+ subsets.

Comments on this clone: Its antigen is undetermined. The junction and the germline gene differ at one end; a read error may be behind it.

This clonotype was sampled from a man aged 18 to 35 with type 1 diabetes. Material: naive CD4+ T cells from blood.

The CDR3 is CASRRGQRTGELFF. The DNA for the CDR3 is TGTGCTAGCAGAAGAGGACAGAGAACCGGGGAGCTGTTTTTT. V usage is TRBV7-7 and J usage is TRBJ2-2; tentatively, D is TRBD1 (6 bases). Germline V gene sequence: CDR1 SSHAT, CDR2 FNYEAQ (reference sequence). This CDR3 is 14 amino acids long.